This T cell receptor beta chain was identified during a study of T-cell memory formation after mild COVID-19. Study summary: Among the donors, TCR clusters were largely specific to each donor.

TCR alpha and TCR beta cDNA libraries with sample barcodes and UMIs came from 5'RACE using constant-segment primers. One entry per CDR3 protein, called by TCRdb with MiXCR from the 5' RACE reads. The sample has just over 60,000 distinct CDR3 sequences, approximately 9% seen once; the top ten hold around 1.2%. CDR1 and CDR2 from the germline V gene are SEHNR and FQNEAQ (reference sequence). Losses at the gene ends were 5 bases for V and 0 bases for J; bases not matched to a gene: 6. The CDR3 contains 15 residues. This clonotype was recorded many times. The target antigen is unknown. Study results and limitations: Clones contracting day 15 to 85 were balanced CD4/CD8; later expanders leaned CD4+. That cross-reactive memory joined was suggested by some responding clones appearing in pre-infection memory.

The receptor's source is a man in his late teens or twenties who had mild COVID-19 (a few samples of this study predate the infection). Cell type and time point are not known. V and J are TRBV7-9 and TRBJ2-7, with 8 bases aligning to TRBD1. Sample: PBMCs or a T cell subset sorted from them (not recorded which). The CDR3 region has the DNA TGTGCCAGCAGCGCATGGACAGGGAGCTCCTACGAGCAGTACTTC. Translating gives CASSAWTGSSYEQYF.